Given below is one TCR beta chain in context. What antigen it recognizes has not been identified. No base qualities exist here, and no much larger clone lies one base off it. Reading the germline V gene gives CDR1 KGHSH and CDR2 LQKENI. The V end gives up 0 bases and the J end 6 bases, leaving 3 bases in the junction not matched to a gene. The CDR3 holds 15 amino acids from the cysteine to the phenylalanine. Only the CDR3 region is kept as DNA, spanning 45 bases read in frame from base 1. The record originates from a study of T-cell memory formation after mild COVID-19 (TCRdb year 2021). Regarding the complete study: TCR sequence clusters from the two donors were largely donor specific. Two young, previously healthy adult volunteers, one female and one male, were included in the cohort. In a couple of donors, T-cell clones that expanded and contracted after mild COVID-19 were tracked by sequencing TCRalpha and TCRbeta repertoires over time.

Overall study outcomes, separate from this receptor: The study included only a couple of mild cases, and larger cohorts that include severe cases with pre-infection samples were judged to be necessary. Clones contracting from day 15 to 85 had balanced CD4/CD8 phenotypes, while a second wave expanding from day 15 to 37 was biased towards CD4+. SARS-CoV-2 specificity was not confirmed for the second-wave clones peaking on day 37. Contracting CD4+ clones were located mainly in the CM and EM memory subsets, whereas CD8+ clones were found to be enriched in EMRA. Some responding clones were found in pre-infection memory, which suggests that pre-existing cross-reactive memory T cells took part in the SARS-CoV-2 response.

Ficoll-Paque density gradient centrifugation was the method used to isolate PBMCs. These reads were obtained on an Illumina NovaSeq 6000. TCRalpha and TCRbeta cDNA libraries were built by 5'RACE with constant-segment primers, adding sample barcodes and unique molecular identifiers. Trizol reagent was used to extract RNA from every sample. Libraries were amplified in two PCR steps, with a second sample barcode and Illumina TruSeq adapters added in the second step. Libraries were sequenced on an Illumina NovaSeq with 2 x 150 bp paired-end reads. On the authors' methods: The reads were demultiplexed and collapsed into UMI-guided consensus sequences using migec v1.2.7. Using mixcr v2.1.11, UMI consensuses were aligned to TRA and TRB V and J templates and then assembled into clonotypes. Expanded or contracted clonotypes were those called significant by both edgeR and NoisET, with noise models trained on biological replicates. For edgeR calls, a false discovery rate-adjusted p below 0.01 and a log2 fold-change threshold of 1 were applied. PCA with hierarchical clustering of max-normalized trajectories of the 1000 most abundant clonotypes was used as exploratory dynamics analysis. Separately sequenced CD4+ and CD8+ repertoires were used to assign a CD4 or CD8 phenotype to each responding clone. The public reads were run again by TCRdb, first through fastp at Q25 and then through MiXCR, and only productive beta chains were kept. Every distinct CDR3 protein forms one entry, paired with its most common genes and DNA. The V and J calls shown here were made by TCRdb, not taken from the authors' results. This sample gives roughly 200,000 distinct CDR3 sequences in total; around 16% of them show up just once. The top ten clones comprise approximately 2.2% of the sample.

What was sequenced was PBMCs or a T cell subset sorted from them (not recorded which). Recombination connected TRBV18 to TRBJ2-1; TRBD2 agrees with 9 junctional bases. This clonotype was obtained from an adult woman who had mild COVID-19 (a few samples of this study predate the infection). The sample titles of this study are shuffled in the database, so cell type and time point are left out; the donor was told from shared clones. CDR3 sequence: CASSPPGGGANEQFF. The nucleotides are TGTGCCAGCTCACCACCGGGCGGGGGGGCCAATGAGCAGTTCTTC.